What follows is one T cell receptor beta chain and its context. No antigen is known for it. This sample was taken from a study of shared clonotypes between healthy human individuals. Donors, healthy HIV-negative adults, lacked recent acute infections or vaccinations. J gave up 3 bases and V 0 bases, and 7 bases lay outside the gene matches. CDR1 is SGHRS and CDR2 is YFSETQ in the germline V gene. This CDR3 contains 16 residues. Sequencing was performed with immunoSEQ multiplex PCR; in TCRdb, only in-frame clones are kept and a portion is missing. The repertoire consists of over 850,000 clones, with around three quarters occurring once and the leading ten covering 0.5% to 0.65%. Study results and limitations: Among donors, sharing of clonotypes was expected to be affected by sequencing depth. What rarefaction showed was incomplete sorted-subset sequencing despite large depth.

Sequences were obtained from memory CD4+ T cells from PBMCs. Subset in this sample: CD45RA-negative fraction. The TCR was taken from a man younger than 35 in good health. Some clones in this sample may be carry-over from other donors' samples. The chain links TRBV5-1 to TRBJ2-3; 7 bases map to TRBD2. The CDR3 spells CASSLAGAGVTDTQYF. The CDR3 DNA reads TGCGCCAGCAGCTTGGCCGGGGCGGGAGTAACAGATACGCAGTATTTT.